A single sample is the source of the 18 T cell receptor beta chains below, sequenced in a study of Graves' ophthalmopathy and Graves' hyperthyroidism. RNA transcripts served as template for amplifying TCR beta CDR3 sequences. Second-round multiplex PCR came after first-round RT-PCR with HTBI primers. TCRdb itself ran the multiplex PCR reads through MiXCR, one entry per CDR3 protein. Altogether around 1,200,000 distinct CDR3 sequences are present, roughly two fifths being singletons, with the ten largest covering around 10%. The material sequenced was peripheral blood or thyroid tissue (not recorded which). The receptors here all came from an adult man with Graves' hyperthyroidism.

The chain is built from TRBV9 and TRBJ2-7, with 10 nucleotides matching TRBD1. V trimming: 2 bases; J trimming: 9 bases; junction bases outside the gene matches: 2. CDR3 length: 12 residues. The germline gives CDR1 SGDLS, CDR2 YYNGEE. CDR3 nucleotides: TGTGCCAGCAGCGTCAGGGACAGGGGGCAGTACTTC. Translation gives CASSVRDRGQYF.

This clonotype occurred a few times. The chain joins TRBV14 to TRBJ2-7, with TRBD2 identical over 11 bases. Per the germline V gene, CDR1 is SGHDN and CDR2 is FVKESK. The CDR3 contains 16 residues. With V trimmed by 2 bases and J by 3 bases, 6 bases remained unmatched. CDR3 in amino acids: CASSQQTSGGLYEQYF. Written as DNA, the CDR3 is TGTGCCAGCAGCCAACAAACTAGCGGGGGCCTCTACGAGCAGTACTTC.

Notes on this clonotype: At one end, the junction sequence differs from germline, possibly due to a read error. The chain recombines TRBV7-9 with TRBJ2-6, with a tentative D call TRBD2 (6 bases). The CDR3 covers 16 residues. Per the germline V gene, CDR1 is SEHNR and CDR2 is FQNEAQ (reference sequence). CDR3 protein: CASSLEAGSGANVQTF. DNA for the CDR3: TGTGCCAGCAGCTTAGAGGCGGGGTCCGGGGCCAACGTCCAGACTTTC.

Concerning this clonotype itself: An end of the junction differs from the germline gene, which may be a read error. The chain recombines TRBV15 with TRBJ1-2; D gene unclear. The CDR3 contains 14 residues. Germline CDR1 and CDR2: LNHNV and YYDKDF (reference sequence). The CDR3 DNA follows: TGTGCCACCAGCAGGGACGGACGACAAGGTGGCCACACCTTC. It translates to CATSRDGRQGGHTF. The whole variable domain, filled in from reference TRBV15 and TRBJ1-2, reads DAMVIQNPRYQVTQFGKPVTLSCSQTLNHNVMYWYQQKSSQAPKLLFHYYDKDFNNEADTPDNFQSRRPNTSFCFLDIRSPGLGDTAMYLCATSRDGRQGGHTFGSGTRLTVV.

The chain carries TRBV14 and TRBJ1-2, with TRBD1 matching 8 bases. The germline CDR1 and CDR2 sequences are SGHDN and FVKESK. V lost 4 bases and J lost 6; bases outside the gene matches: 7. CDR3 length equals 14 residues. The CDR3 region has the DNA TGTGCCAGCAGCCCGACAGGGGCCTGGGATGGCTACACCTTC. This codes for CASSPTGAWDGYTF. The whole variable domain, remainder taken from reference TRBV14 and TRBJ1-2, is EAGVTQFPSHSVIEKGQTVTLRCDPISGHDNLYWYRRVMGKEIKFLLHFVKESKQDESGMPNNRFLAERTGGTYSTLKVQPAELEDSGVYFCASSPTGAWDGYTFGSGTRLTVV.

As concerns this clonotype: No conserved phenylalanine or tryptophan ends this CDR3, so it is likely a read error. The DNA is left out, because the CDR3 cannot be placed on it with certainty; the CDR3 is given as TCRdb lists it. The CDR3 loop is CASSRTSGLPPT. The rearrangement uses TRBV7-2 and TRBJ1-6. The CDR3 adds up to 12 amino acids, both ends counted. The germline gives CDR1 SGHTA, CDR2 FQGNSA.

The genes are TRBV20-1 and TRBJ1-1, with D hard to call. From germline, CDR1 is DFQATT and CDR2 SNEGSKA (reference sequence). This CDR3 comprises 12 residues. The V gene lost 3 bases and the J gene lost 3 bases, with 8 bases spanning the gap. DNA for the CDR3: TGCAGTGCTAGGGGTTGGGACACTGAAGCTTTCTTT. Residues: CSARGWDTEAFF.

This chain links TRBV25-1 with TRBJ2-5, with D unresolved. Germline V gene sequence: CDR1 MGHDK, CDR2 SYGVNS. The CDR3 length is 12 residues. Deletions cut 6 bases from V and 0 bases from J, with 5 bases between. The CDR3 spells CASSDYQETQYF. DNA for the CDR3: TGTGCCAGCAGCGATTACCAAGAGACCCAGTACTTC.

A few counts support this clonotype. A much more abundant neighbour one base away suggests this may be a read error. The chain couples TRBV5-1 to TRBJ1-1, with D maybe TRBD1 (5 bases). This CDR3 is built from 15 residues. V lost 4 bases to trimming and J lost 1 base, with 14 bases between them. Per germline, CDR1 SGHRS and CDR2 YFSETQ. Here the CDR3 reads CASSDGHRANTEAFF. For the CDR3, the DNA is TGCGCCAGCAGCGACGGACACCGAGCGAACACTGAAGCTTTCTTT.

This chain connects TRBV12-3 or TRBV12-4 to TRBJ1-6; 7 positions agree with TRBD1. The CDR3 runs 15 residues. The J segment lost 7 bases and the V segment lost 3 bases, leaving 6 bases of the junction unmatched. CDR3 in DNA: TGTGCCAGCAGTTTGGAGACAGGGCTAAATTCACCCCTCCACTTT. Protein product: CASSLETGLNSPLHF.

This clonotype showed up many times. The chain links TRBV19 to TRBJ1-3, with TRBD1 as a possible D gene (6 bases). V lost 6 bases to trimming and J lost 4 bases, with 13 bases between them. CDR3 length: 14 residues. Germline CDR1 LNHDA, CDR2 SQIVND (reference sequence). CDR3 loop: CASRRDTSGNTIYF. CDR3 nucleotide sequence: TGTGCCAGTAGACGGGACACTAGCGGAAACACCATATATTTT.

This clonotype has a count of ten or more. The chain joins TRBV7-9 to TRBJ2-5, with D perhaps TRBD2 (5 bases). V was clipped by 5 bases and J by 5 bases, with 18 bases between them. The CDR3 sequence is 15 residues long. Germline V gives CDR1 SEHNR, CDR2 FQNEAQ (reference sequence). CDR3 loop: CASSTTRRAVETQYF. In DNA, the CDR3 is TGTGCCAGCAGCACAACACGGCGGGCTGTGGAGACCCAGTACTTC.

This clonotype was seen ten or more times. The genes are TRBV7-8 and TRBJ2-7; D is ambiguous. Trimming stripped 1 base from V and 1 base from J, with 8 bases between. CDR3 length: 14 residues. The germline CDR1 and CDR2 sequences are SGHVS and FQNEAQ. CDR3 sequence reads: CASSLVPDSYEQYF. In DNA form, the CDR3 reads TGTGCCAGCAGCTTAGTGCCCGATTCCTACGAGCAGTACTTC.

There are many counts of this clonotype. This chain uses TRBV2 with TRBJ2-5; 11 bases match TRBD1. J gave up 3 bases and V 7 bases, and 7 bases lay outside the gene matches. Germline CDR1 SNHLY, CDR2 FYNNEI. The CDR3 spans 15 residues. CDR3 coding DNA: TGTGCCAGCAATGACTGGACAGGGGGCAAAGAGACCCAGTACTTC. Translation gives CASNDWTGGKETQYF.

This clonotype was seen at least ten times. V and J are TRBV12-3 or TRBV12-4 and TRBJ1-1; tentatively, D is TRBD1 (6 bases). The V and J ends lost 7 bases and 5 bases respectively, with 14 bases between them. The CDR3 is made up of 13 amino acids. CDR3 in DNA: TGTGCCAGCAACCCACAGGGTTGGACTGAAGCTTTCTTT. This gives the protein CASNPQGWTEAFF.

The J gene is TRBJ1-6, the V gene TRBV7-2; 10 nucleotides match TRBD1. The CDR3 runs 15 residues. From germline, CDR1 is SGHTA and CDR2 FQGNSA. The junction had 7 bases not matched to a gene; V was cut back by 5 bases and J by 9 bases. The CDR3 loop is CASSDWTGGTSPLHF. The DNA for the CDR3 is TGTGCCAGCAGCGACTGGACAGGGGGTACTTCACCCCTCCACTTT.

This rearrangement joins TRBV29-1 to TRBJ1-2; 7 nucleotides match TRBD1. V was pared by 3 bases and J by 1 base, with 8 bases of the junction left unmatched. This CDR3 has 15 residues. Germline CDR1 and CDR2: SQVTM and ANQGSEA. Here the CDR3 reads CSVEQGDISNYGYTF. In nucleotides, the CDR3 is TGCAGCGTTGAGCAGGGGGACATAAGTAACTATGGCTACACCTTC.

V usage is TRBV12-3 or TRBV12-4 and J usage is TRBJ1-4, with TRBD1 as a possible D gene (5 bases). The CDR3 loop spans 16 amino acids. V was trimmed by 3 bases and J by 0 bases, leaving 11 bases between them. The DNA of the CDR3 is TGTGCCAGCAGTTTCCTCGCGACAGCAACTAATGAAAAACTGTTTTTT. It yields the protein CASSFLATATNEKLFF.